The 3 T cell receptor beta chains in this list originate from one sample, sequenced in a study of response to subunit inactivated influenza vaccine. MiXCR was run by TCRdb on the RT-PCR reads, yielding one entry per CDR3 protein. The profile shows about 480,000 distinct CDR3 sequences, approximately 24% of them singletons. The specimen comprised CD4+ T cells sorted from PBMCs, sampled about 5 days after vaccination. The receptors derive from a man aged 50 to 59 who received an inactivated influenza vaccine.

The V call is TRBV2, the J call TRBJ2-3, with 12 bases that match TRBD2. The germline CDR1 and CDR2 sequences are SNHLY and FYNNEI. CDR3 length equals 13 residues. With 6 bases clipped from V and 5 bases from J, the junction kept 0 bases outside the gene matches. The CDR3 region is CASRGLAGDTQYF. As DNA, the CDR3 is TGTGCCAGCAGGGGACTAGCGGGAGATACGCAGTATTTT.

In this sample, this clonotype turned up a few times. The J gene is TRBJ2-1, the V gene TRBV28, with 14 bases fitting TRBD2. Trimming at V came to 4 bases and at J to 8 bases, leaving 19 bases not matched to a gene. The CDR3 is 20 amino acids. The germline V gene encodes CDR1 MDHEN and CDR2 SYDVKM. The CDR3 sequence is CASSWVAGFLGTSGSYEQFF. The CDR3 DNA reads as TGTGCCAGCAGTTGGGTAGCAGGGTTTCTTGGGACTAGCGGGAGCTATGAGCAGTTCTTC.

The CDR3 protein is CASSRNPYEQYF. The DNA of the CDR3 is TGTGCCAGCAGCCGCAACCCGTACGAGCAGTACTTC. The J gene is TRBJ2-7, the V gene TRBV3-1; D gene unclear. The CDR3 spans 12 residues. V was cut by 4 bases and J by 4 bases, with 8 bases left in between. In germline, CDR1 is LGHDT, CDR2 YNNKEL (reference sequence).